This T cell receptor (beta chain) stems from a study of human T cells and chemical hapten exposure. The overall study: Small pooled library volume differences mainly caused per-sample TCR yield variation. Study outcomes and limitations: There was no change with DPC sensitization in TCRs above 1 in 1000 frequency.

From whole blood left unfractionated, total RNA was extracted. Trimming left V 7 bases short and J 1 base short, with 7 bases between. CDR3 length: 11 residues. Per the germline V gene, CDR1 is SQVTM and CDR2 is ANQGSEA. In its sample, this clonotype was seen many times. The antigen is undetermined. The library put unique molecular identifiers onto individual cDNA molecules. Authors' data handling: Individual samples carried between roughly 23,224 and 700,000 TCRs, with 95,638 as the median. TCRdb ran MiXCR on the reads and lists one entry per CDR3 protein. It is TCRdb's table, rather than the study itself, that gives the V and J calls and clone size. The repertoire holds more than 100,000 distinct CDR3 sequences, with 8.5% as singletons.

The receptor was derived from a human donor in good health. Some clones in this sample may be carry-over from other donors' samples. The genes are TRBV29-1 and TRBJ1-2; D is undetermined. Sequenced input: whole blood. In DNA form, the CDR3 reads TGCAGCGCTGGCAGTAACTATGGCTACACCTTC. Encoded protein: CSAGSNYGYTF.